This entry concerns a single T cell receptor (beta chain). Its matching antigen is unknown. V was trimmed by 4 bases and J by 0 bases, leaving 14 bases between them. The germline gives CDR1 WNHNN, CDR2 SYGVQD (reference sequence). This CDR3 comprises 16 residues. The record originates from a study of shared clonotypes between healthy human individuals. Over several immunoSEQ plates, each subset's genomic DNA was distributed in even portions. The data were produced by immunoSEQ multiplex PCR, yet TCRdb's version contains in-frame clones alone and is incomplete. The table has roughly 2 million clones, more than 90% seen once. Study conclusions and caveats: Clonotypes shared by all four donors outscored non-shared clonotypes in generation probability.

The donor cohort consisted entirely of Caucasian adults residing in Nashville, Tennessee. In the CD4+ fraction, cells were divided into CD45RA+ naive and CD45RA-negative memory subsets. The V call is TRBV10-1, the J call TRBJ2-3; perhaps TRBD1 as D (5 bases). The TCR originated in a young man in good health. Sequenced material: naive CD4+ T cells sorted from blood. Sample subset: CD45RA+ positively selected. The CDR3 spells CASSGPRGGSTDTQYF. CDR3 in DNA: TGCGCCAGCAGTGGGCCAAGGGGCGGTAGCACAGATACGCAGTATTTT.